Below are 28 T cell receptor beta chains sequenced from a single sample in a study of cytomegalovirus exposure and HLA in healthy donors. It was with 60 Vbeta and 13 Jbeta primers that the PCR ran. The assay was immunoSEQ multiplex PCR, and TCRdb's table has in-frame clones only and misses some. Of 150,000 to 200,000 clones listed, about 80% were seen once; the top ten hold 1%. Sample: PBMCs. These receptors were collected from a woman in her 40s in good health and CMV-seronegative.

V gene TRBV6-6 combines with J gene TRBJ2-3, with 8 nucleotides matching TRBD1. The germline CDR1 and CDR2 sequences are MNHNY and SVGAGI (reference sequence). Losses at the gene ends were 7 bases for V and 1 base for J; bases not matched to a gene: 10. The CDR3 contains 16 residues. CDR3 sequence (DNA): TGTGCCAGCACCCTGGACAGGGAAAGTCGCACAGATACGCAGTATTTT. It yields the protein CASTLDRESRTDTQYF.

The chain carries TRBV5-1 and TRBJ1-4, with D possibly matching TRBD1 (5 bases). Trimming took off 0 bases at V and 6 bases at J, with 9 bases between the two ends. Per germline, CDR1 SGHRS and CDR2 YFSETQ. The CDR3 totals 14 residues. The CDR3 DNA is TGCGCCAGCAGCTTGGGCGGGGCTGATGAAAAACTGTTTTTT. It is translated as CASSLGGADEKLFF.

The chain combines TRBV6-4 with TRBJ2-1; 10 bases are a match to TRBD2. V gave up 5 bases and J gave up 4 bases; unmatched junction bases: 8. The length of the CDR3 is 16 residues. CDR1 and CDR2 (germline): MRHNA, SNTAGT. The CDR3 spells CASSKSGRARYNEQFF. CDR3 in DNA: TGTGCCAGCAGTAAAAGCGGGAGGGCCCGATACAATGAGCAGTTCTTC.

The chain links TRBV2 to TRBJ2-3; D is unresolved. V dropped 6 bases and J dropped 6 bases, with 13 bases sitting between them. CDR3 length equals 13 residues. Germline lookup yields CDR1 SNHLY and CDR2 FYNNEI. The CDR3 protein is CASRYALRDTQYF. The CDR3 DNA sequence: TGTGCCAGCAGGTATGCGCTCCGGGATACGCAGTATTTT.

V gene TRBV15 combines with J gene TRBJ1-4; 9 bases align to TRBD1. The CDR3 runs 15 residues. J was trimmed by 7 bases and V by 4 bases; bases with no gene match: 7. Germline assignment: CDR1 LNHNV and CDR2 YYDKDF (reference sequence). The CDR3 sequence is CATSTQGQGGEKLFF. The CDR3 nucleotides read TGTGCCACCAGCACGCAGGGACAGGGTGGTGAAAAACTGTTTTTT.

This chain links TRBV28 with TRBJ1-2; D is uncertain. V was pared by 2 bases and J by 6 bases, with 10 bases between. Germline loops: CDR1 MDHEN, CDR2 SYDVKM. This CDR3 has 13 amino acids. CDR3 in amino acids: CASSLVTDNGYTF. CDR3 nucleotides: TGTGCCAGCAGTTTAGTGACCGACAATGGCTACACCTTC.

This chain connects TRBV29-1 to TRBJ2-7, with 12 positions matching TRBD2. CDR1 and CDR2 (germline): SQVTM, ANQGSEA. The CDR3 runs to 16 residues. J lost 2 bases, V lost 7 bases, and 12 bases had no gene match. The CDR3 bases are TGCAGCGCCCTCGGGTCCCTAGCGGGAGGGCCCTACGAGCAGTACTTC. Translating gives CSALGSLAGGPYEQYF.

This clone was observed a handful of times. The CDR3 is CASSPPPSGRTREQFF. For the CDR3, the DNA is TGCGCCAGCAGCCCCCCACCCAGCGGGAGAACACGAGAGCAGTTCTTC. The chain combines TRBV5-1 with TRBJ2-1; 8 bases are shared with TRBD2. Trimming removed 4 bases from V and 10 bases from J; junction bases left unmatched: 16. CDR1 and CDR2 (germline): SGHRS, YFSETQ. There are 16 residues in the CDR3.

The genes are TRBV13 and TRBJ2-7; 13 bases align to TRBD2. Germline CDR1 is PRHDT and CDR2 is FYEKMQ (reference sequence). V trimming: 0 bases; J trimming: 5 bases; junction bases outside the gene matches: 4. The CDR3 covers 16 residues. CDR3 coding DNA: TGTGCCAGCAGCTTAGGTAGGACTAGCGGGAGCAACGAGCAGTACTTC. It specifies CASSLGRTSGSNEQYF.

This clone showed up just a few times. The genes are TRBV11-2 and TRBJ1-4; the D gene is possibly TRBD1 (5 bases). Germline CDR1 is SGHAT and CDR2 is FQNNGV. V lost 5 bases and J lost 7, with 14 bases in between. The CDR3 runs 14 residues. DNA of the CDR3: TGTGCCAGCAGCGGCGGGGGGAATCGTGAAAAACTGTTTTTT. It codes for CASSGGGNREKLFF.

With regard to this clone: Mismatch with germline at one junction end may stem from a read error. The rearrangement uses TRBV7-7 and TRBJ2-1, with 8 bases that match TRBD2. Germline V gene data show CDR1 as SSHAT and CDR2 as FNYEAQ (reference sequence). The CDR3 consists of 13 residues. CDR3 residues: CASSTGTSNEQFF. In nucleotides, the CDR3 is TGTGCTAGCAGTACCGGGACTAGCAATGAGCAGTTCTTC. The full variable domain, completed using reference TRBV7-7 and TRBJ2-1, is GAGVSQSPRYKVTKRGQDVTLRCDPISSHATLYWYQQALGQGPEFLTYFNYEAQPDKSGLPSDRFSAERPEGSISTLTIQRTEQRDSAMYRCASSTGTSNEQFFGPGTRLTVL.

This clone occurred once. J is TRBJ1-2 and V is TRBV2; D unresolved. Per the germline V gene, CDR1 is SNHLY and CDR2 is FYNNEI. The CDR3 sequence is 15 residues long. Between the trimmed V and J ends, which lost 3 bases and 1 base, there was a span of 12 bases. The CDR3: CASSDYRKNNYGYTF. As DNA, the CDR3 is TGTGCCAGCAGTGATTACAGAAAGAATAACTATGGCTACACCTTC.

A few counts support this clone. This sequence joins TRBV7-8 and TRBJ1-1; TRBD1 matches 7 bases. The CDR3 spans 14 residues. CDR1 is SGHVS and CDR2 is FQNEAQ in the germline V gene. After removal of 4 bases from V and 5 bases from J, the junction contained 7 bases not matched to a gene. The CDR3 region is CASSSGQRSTEAFF. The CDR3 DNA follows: TGTGCCAGCAGCTCGGGACAGAGGTCGACTGAAGCTTTCTTT. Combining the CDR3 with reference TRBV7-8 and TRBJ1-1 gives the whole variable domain GAGVSQSPRYKVAKRGQDVALRCDPISGHVSLFWYQQALGQGPEFLTYFQNEAQLDKSGLPSDRFFAERPEGSVSTLKIQRTQQEDSAVYLCASSSGQRSTEAFFGQGTRLTVV.

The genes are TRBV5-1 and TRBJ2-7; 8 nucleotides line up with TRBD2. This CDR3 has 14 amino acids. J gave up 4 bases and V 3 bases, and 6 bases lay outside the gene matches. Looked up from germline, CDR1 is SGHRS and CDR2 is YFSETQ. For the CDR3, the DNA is TGCGCCAGCAGCTCCGGGACTAGTGTGTACGAGCAGTACTTC. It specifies CASSSGTSVYEQYF. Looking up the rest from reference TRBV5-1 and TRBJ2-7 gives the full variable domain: KAGVTQTPRYLIKTRGQQVTLSCSPISGHRSVSWYQQTPGQGLQFLFEYFSETQRNKGNFPGRFSGRQFSNSRSEMNVSTLELGDSALYLCASSSGTSVYEQYFGPGTRLTVT.

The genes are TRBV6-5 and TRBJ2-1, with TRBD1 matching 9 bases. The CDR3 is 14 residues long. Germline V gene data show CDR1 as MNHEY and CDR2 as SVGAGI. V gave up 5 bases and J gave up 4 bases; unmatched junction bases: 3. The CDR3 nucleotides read TGTGCCAGCAGTCCGGGACAGGGATACAATGAGCAGTTCTTC. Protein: CASSPGQGYNEQFF.

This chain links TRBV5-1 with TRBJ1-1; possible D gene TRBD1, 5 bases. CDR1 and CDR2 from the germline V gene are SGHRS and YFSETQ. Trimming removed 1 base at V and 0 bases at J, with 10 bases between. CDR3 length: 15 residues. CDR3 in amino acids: CASSLQGGMNTEAFF. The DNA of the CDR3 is TGCGCCAGCAGCTTGCAGGGTGGGATGAACACTGAAGCTTTCTTT.

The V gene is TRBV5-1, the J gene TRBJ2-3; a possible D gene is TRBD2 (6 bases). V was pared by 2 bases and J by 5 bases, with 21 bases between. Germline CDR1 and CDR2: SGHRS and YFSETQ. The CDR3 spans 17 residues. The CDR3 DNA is TGCGCCAGCAGCTTATCTAGAGGCGGGGCTAGTAGAGATACGCAGTATTTT. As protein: CASSLSRGGASRDTQYF.

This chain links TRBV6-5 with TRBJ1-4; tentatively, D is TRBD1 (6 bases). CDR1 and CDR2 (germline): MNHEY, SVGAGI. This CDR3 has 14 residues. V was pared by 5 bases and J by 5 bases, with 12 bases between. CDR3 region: CASSTQGGNEKLFF. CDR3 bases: TGTGCCAGCAGTACACAGGGTGGGAATGAAAAACTGTTTTTT.

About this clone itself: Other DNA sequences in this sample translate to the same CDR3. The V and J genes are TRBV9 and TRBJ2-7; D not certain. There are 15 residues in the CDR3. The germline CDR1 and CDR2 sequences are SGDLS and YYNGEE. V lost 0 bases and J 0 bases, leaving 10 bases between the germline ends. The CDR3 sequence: CASSVGPGSSYEQYF. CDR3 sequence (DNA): TGTGCCAGCAGCGTAGGACCGGGTTCCTCCTACGAGCAGTACTTC.

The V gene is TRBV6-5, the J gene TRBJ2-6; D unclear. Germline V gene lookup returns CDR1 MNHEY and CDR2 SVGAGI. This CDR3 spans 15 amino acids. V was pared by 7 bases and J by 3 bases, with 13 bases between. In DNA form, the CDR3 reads TGTGCCAGCACCACACGCCGTCGTGGGGCCAACGTCCTGACTTTC. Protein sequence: CASTTRRRGANVLTF.

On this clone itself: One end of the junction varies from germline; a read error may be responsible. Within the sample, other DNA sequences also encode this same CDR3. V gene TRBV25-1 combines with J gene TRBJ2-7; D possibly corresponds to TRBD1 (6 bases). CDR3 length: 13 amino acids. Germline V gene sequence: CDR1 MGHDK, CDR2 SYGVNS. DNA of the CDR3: TGTGCTAGCATCAGAGGGGGTGGCTACGAGCAGTACTTC. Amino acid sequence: CASIRGGGYEQYF.

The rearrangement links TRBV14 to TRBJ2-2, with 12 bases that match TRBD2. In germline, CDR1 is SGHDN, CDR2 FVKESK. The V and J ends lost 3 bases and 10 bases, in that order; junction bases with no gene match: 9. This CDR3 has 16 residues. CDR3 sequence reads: CASSHSLAGGPVELFF. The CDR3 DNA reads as TGTGCCAGCAGCCATTCGCTAGCGGGAGGGCCAGTGGAGCTGTTTTTT.

This CDR3 reads CASSSRGTGGQSEQFF. In DNA, the CDR3 is TGCGCCAGCAGCTCCAGAGGGACAGGGGGCCAGAGTGAGCAGTTCTTC. V usage is TRBV5-1 and J usage is TRBJ2-1; TRBD1 matches at 12 bases. This CDR3 spans 16 amino acids. J gave up 9 bases and V 3 bases, and 10 bases lay outside the gene matches. CDR1 SGHRS and CDR2 YFSETQ come from the germline V gene.

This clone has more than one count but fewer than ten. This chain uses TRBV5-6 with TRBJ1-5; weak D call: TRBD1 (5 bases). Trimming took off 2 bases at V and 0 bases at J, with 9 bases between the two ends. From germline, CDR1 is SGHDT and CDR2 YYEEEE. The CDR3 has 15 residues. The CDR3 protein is CASSFGADSNQPQHF. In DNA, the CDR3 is TGTGCCAGCAGCTTTGGGGCTGATAGCAATCAGCCCCAGCATTTT. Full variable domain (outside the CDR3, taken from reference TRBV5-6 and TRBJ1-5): DAGVTQSPTHLIKTRGQQVTLRCSPKSGHDTVSWYQQALGQGPQFIFQYYEEEERQRGNFPDRFSGHQFPNYSSELNVNALLLGDSALYLCASSFGADSNQPQHFGDGTRLSIL.

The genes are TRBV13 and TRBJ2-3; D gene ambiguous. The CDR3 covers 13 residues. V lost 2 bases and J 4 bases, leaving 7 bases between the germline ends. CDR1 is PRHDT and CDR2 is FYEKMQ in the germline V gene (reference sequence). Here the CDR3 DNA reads TGTGCCAGCAGCTTAATTGGCCCAGATACGCAGTATTTT. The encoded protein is CASSLIGPDTQYF. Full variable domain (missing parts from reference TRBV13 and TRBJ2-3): AAGVIQSPRHLIKEKRETATLKCYPIPRHDTVYWYQQGPGQDPQFLISFYEKMQSDKGSIPDRFSAQQFSDYHSELNMSSLELGDSALYFCASSLIGPDTQYFGPGTRLTVL.

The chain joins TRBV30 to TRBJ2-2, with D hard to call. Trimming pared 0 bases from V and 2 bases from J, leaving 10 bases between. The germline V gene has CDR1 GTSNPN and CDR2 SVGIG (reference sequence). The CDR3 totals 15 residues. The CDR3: CAWSVPRVNTGELFF. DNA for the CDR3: TGTGCCTGGAGTGTACCTCGGGTCAACACCGGGGAGCTGTTTTTT. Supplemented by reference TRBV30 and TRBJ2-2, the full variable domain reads SQTIHQWPATLVQPVGSPLSLECTVEGTSNPNLYWYRQAAGRGLQLLFYSVGIGQISSEVPQNLSASRPQDRQFILSSKKLLLSDSGFYLCAWSVPRVNTGELFFGEGSRLTVL.

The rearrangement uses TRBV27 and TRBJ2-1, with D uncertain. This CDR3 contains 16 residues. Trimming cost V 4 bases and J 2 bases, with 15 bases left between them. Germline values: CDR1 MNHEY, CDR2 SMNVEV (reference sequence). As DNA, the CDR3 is TGTGCCAGCAGTTCCCGATCTGCTACGGCCTACAATGAGCAGTTCTTC. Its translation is CASSSRSATAYNEQFF.

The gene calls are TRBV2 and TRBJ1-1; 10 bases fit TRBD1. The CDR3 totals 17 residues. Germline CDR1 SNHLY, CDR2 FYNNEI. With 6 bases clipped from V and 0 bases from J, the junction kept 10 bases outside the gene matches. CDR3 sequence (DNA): TGTGCCAGCAGCCCAGTGGGACAGGGGACGATGAACACTGAAGCTTTCTTT. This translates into CASSPVGQGTMNTEAFF.